These 2 T cell receptor beta chains came from one sample sequenced in a study of blood T cell repertoires in COVID-19. Libraries were prepared by immunoSEQ multiplex PCR; TCRdb keeps only in-frame clonotypes and omits some of them. The data show under 55,000 clones, 60% to 80% seen once. Material: PBMCs or T cells enriched from blood (not recorded which). The receptor source for this set is a woman aged 50 to 65 with acute COVID-19.

The chain has TRBV6-5 and TRBJ2-5; D might be TRBD2 (7 bases). Germline V gene sequence: CDR1 MNHEY, CDR2 SVGAGI. This CDR3 spans 13 amino acids. V lost 2 bases, J lost 4 bases, and 8 bases lay in between. The CDR3 region is CASSYRGGETQYF. The DNA for the CDR3 is TGTGCCAGCAGTTACAGGGGGGGAGAGACCCAGTACTTC.

The rearrangement joins TRBV18 to TRBJ1-4, with a possible D match to TRBD1 (6 bases). V was cut by 3 bases and J by 7 bases, with 12 bases left in between. The CDR3 is made up of 14 amino acids. Germline V gene sequence: CDR1 KGHSH, CDR2 LQKENI. In nucleotides, the CDR3 is TGTGCCAGCTCACCCCGACAGGATCCTGAAAAACTGTTTTTT. Its protein product is CASSPRQDPEKLFF.